This section outlines one T cell receptor beta chain sequence together with its context. Its antigen is unknown. Germline CDR1 SNHLY, CDR2 FYNNEI. V gave up 6 bases and J gave up 3 bases; unmatched junction bases: 3. This CDR3 is built from 14 residues. These data belong to a study of shared clonotypes between healthy human individuals. Study-level points and caveats: Naive subsets generally exceeded memory subsets in estimated richness. A reduction in generation probabilities was seen for non-shared clonotypes relative to those shared by all four donors.

The assay ran at deep level. Sorted-subset replicate PCRs used roughly 220 ng DNA, 30,000 or so T cell genomes. Sequenced by immunoSEQ multiplex PCR; TCRdb stores in-frame clones only, minus some. Of approximately 1.5 million clones listed, around 98.5% are singletons. The clonotype originates from a man aged 25 to 40 in good health. The sample taken for sequencing was naive CD4+ T cells sorted from blood. Specified subset: CD45RA+ positively selected. The rearrangement links TRBV2 to TRBJ2-1; 9 nucleotides align to TRBD2. The CDR3 region has the DNA TGTGCCAGCAGCGGGACTAGCAGCTACAATGAGCAGTTCTTC. This sequence encodes CASSGTSSYNEQFF. Full variable domain (rest looked up from reference TRBV2 and TRBJ2-1): EPEVTQTPSHQVTQMGQEVILRCVPISNHLYFYWYRQILGQKVEFLVSFYNNEISEKSEIFDDQFSVERPDGSNFTLKIRSTKLEDSAMYFCASSGTSSYNEQFFGPGTRLTVL.